This T cell receptor beta chain originates from a study of T cells in localized non-small cell lung cancer (dated by TCRdb to 2019 to 2021). General notes on the study: T cell repertoires of hundreds of early-stage NSCLC patients were analyzed, with tumors being compared against uninvolved tumor-adjacent lungs. The cohort was made up of around 240 treatment-naive NSCLC patients whose localized lung tumors had been resected. NSCLC patients had a mean age of roughly 66 years, and 120 to 150 were male and around 99 female. Points the paper makes about the study in general: Uninvolved tumor-adjacent lung showed the highest T cell clonality, higher than tumor, which suggests more focused antigenic responses in the uninvolved tumor-adjacent lung. Because multi-region tumor sequencing was not performed, intratumor heterogeneity could not be ruled out. Higher blood T cell density associated with longer overall survival, while higher adjacent-lung clonality associated with shorter survival. Because the study design was exploratory, TCR variables were selected using unadjusted p-values without false-discovery rate correction. Of the top 100 tumor clones, a median of 57 were detected in paired uninvolved adjacent lung; some 28 were also among that lung's top 100.

V ends up 8 bases short and J 7 bases short, with an unmatched junction base count of 11. Sequences LNHDA (CDR1) and SQIVND (CDR2) are obtained from the germline V gene (reference sequence). Counted from cysteine to phenylalanine, this CDR3 has 14 amino acids. Kept here is only the CDR3 DNA, which spans 42 bases and is read in frame from base 1. At diagnosis, peripheral blood, uninvolved tumor-adjacent lung and tumor were collected and stored as a combination of fresh-frozen and FFPE material. For TCR repertoire profiling, blood samples were analyzed in the form of peripheral blood mononuclear cells. The immunoSEQ Assay was used to sequence TCR beta CDR3 regions from DNA. Processing in the source paper ran as follows. T cell density was computed as TCR beta template counts normalized to usable DNA estimated by amplifying housekeeping genes. The preseqR package was used to estimate richness by extrapolating to 400,000 templates for PBMC samples and to 120,000 templates for tissue samples. Clonality was taken to be one minus Pielou's evenness. To identify tissue-enriched TCRs, differential abundance testing was run on productive amino-acid clonotypes with a minimum total count of 5 and an alpha of 0.1. The Jaccard Index and the Morisita Overlap Index were used to measure repertoire overlap between compartments. TCR beta CDR3s were clustered by GLIPH together with public tetramer-defined viral CDR3s, and at least three viral sequences plus V-gene enrichment were required for viral motifs. TCRdb mirrors the immuneACCESS table, restricted to in-frame sequences. Some clones are absent from its copies; in checked studies, under half trace to an unresolved V gene, and the reason for the others is unknown. Clonal size and the V and J genes are those of that table, whereas D and trimming came from the DNA. Recorded for this sample are some 16,000 clones; approximately 90% of them occurred a single time. The ten largest account for about a quarter of the sample.

Turning to this clone: Which antigen it targets is not known. No much larger clonotype is one base removed from it; base qualities were not supplied.

Source: peripheral blood, taken before any cancer treatment. This chain joins TRBV19 to TRBJ1-5; 7 central nucleotides agree with TRBD1. This clonotype was obtained from a female donor at least 60 years old with stage III squamous cell lung carcinoma. The nucleotides read TGTGCCAGTGGGGACAGCTCCTTAAGGCAGCCCCAGCATTTT. It codes for CASGDSSLRQPQHF. Beyond the CDR3, the reference TRBV19 and TRBJ1-5 genes provide the residues; the full variable domain reads: DGGITQSPKYLFRKEGQNVTLSCEQNLNHDAMYWYRQDPGQGLRLIYYSQIVNDFQKGDIAEGYSVSREKKESFPLTVTSAQKNPTAFYLCASGDSSLRQPQHFGDGTRLSIL.